Listed here is a single T cell receptor beta chain. The data stem from a study of Graves' ophthalmopathy and Graves' hyperthyroidism. The authors amplified TCR beta CDR3 regions from RNA transcripts. First-round RT-PCR relied on HTBI primers, and a second-round multiplex PCR came next. From the multiplex PCR reads, TCRdb called clonotypes with MiXCR, one entry per CDR3 protein. The table shows around 660,000 distinct CDR3 sequences, with over 40% occurring only once. In germline, CDR1 is LGHDT, CDR2 YNNKEL (reference sequence). The V end was cut by 3 bases, the J end by 7 bases, with 6 bases between. The CDR3 extends over 11 amino acids.

The chain uses TRBV3-1 and TRBJ1-2; no firm D call. The receptor was isolated from an adult man with Graves' ophthalmopathy. Input material: peripheral blood. CDR3 in amino acids: CASSHSLGYTF. The CDR3 DNA follows: TGTGCCAGCAGCCATAGTCTTGGCTACACCTTC.